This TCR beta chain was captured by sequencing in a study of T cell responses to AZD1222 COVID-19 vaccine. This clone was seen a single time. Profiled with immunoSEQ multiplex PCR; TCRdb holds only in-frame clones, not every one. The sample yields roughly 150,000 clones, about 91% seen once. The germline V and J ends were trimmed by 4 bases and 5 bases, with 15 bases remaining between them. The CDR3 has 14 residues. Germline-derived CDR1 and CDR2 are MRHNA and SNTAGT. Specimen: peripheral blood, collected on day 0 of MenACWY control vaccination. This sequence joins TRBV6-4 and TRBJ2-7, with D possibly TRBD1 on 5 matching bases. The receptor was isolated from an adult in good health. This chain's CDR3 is CASSAPGRVNEQYF. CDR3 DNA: TGTGCCAGCAGTGCCCCGGGCAGGGTCAACGAGCAGTACTTC.